This TCR beta chain was documented in a study of blood T cells in healthy people across ages. Study-level points and caveats: Conclusively comparing naive with antigen-experienced cells was impossible with unsorted PBMCs. Among T cells, TCR beta diversity per million cells dropped roughly linearly as age rose. Naive CD4+ cell counts and diversity both ran higher in long-lived than in aged donors.

This clonotype has only one observation. The antigen is undetermined. Primers used in a second PCR of roughly 7 to 12 cycles were a sample-barcoded 5' primer and a J-beta primer mix. No fewer than 2.5 million CDR3-containing paired-end reads came from each sample. From the 5' RACE reads, TCRdb called clonotypes with MiXCR, one entry per CDR3 protein. The sample shows 800,000 or so distinct CDR3 sequences, about 62% of them seen only once. This CDR3 contains 13 residues. The V gene's germline CDR1 is MNHEY and CDR2 SVGAGI. Trimming took 2 bases from V and 5 from J, leaving 9 bases between them. The V call is TRBV6-5, the J call TRBJ2-5; D unclear. Material: blood. The receptor comes from a man aged 25 to 40 in good health. CDR3 loop: CASSYRRGETQYF. In DNA form, the CDR3 reads TGTGCCAGCAGTTACAGACGTGGGGAGACCCAGTACTTC.